The sequence of this TCR beta chain was determined in a study of patients and donors after allogeneic stem cell transplantation. TCRdb reanalysed the RT-PCR reads using MiXCR and keeps one entry per CDR3 protein. The sample has some 150,000 distinct CDR3 sequences; 37% are singletons. This clonotype was recorded a few times. V shed 8 bases and J shed 1 base, with 5 bases lying between them. The CDR3 extends over 11 amino acids. Germline-derived CDR1 and CDR2 are ENHRY and SYGVKD. The receptor's source is a human donor who was either an allogeneic HSCT recipient or a stem cell or donor lymphocyte infusion donor (not recorded which). It is not recorded whose cells these are; they may come from a transplant donor. This rearrangement joins TRBV10-3 to TRBJ1-1, with D unclear. Input material: blood, either unsorted or a sorted T cell fraction (not recorded which). CDR3: CAIGRNTEAFF. The CDR3 DNA sequence: TGTGCCATCGGTCGGAACACTGAAGCTTTCTTT.